This TCR beta chain was identified in a study of neurological immune-mediated disorders. Study observations and caveats: The expanded clones of different subjects shared no CDR3 amino acid sequences (suggesting private repertoires in all groups).

A 10-nucleotide random UMI tagged transcripts in template-switch 5'RACE cDNA synthesis. TCRdb re-called the 5' RACE reads through MiXCR, storing one row per CDR3 protein. The table has fewer than 40,000 distinct CDR3 sequences, approximately 5% seen once. Healthy controls comprised blood bank volunteers in Maryland, USA. The sorted libraries were prepared using around 990,000 CD4+ or CD8+ T cells that had themselves been sorted. This clonotype was seen at least ten times. Its matching antigen is unknown. Sequenced material: CD4+ T cells from blood. The sequence came from a woman aged 50 to 65 in good health.

This CDR3 is CASRGGGAYNEQFF. CDR3 bases: TGTGCCAGCAGGGGCGGGGGTGCCTACAATGAGCAGTTCTTC. The chain is built from TRBV28 and TRBJ2-1; TRBD2 matches 7 bases. The CDR3 runs to 14 residues. V was pared by 6 bases and J by 2 bases, with 4 bases of the junction left unmatched. Germline assignment: CDR1 MDHEN and CDR2 SYDVKM.